This TCR beta chain was sequenced for a study of regulatory T cells in long-lasting Graves disease. This clonotype was found many times. Its antigen is currently unknown. The TCR beta library used iRepertoire HTBI primers with Arm-PCR amplification of CDR3. TCRdb re-called the multiplex PCR reads through MiXCR, storing one row per CDR3 protein. This sample has about 420,000 distinct CDR3 sequences, with about 17% found just once. Whole-study findings and limits: The number of shared public clonotypes was higher in persistent patients (about 2,700) than new patients (more than 850).

As for time point: newly diagnosed GD, antithyroid drugs for less than 3 months. Preparation of the TCR library used RNA extracted from PBMCs. An endocrinology unit in Xi'an, China, supplied the patients. J lost 6 bases, V lost 5 bases, and 9 bases had no gene match. Germline V gives CDR1 MNHEY, CDR2 SMNVEV (reference sequence). The CDR3 totals 14 residues. This sample was also put to use in a study of T cells in Graves' hyperthyroidism and ophthalmopathy. That source adds: The definition of stable Graves' hyperthyroidism was no ophthalmopathy progression within 18 months. The model anticipated ophthalmopathy a median approximately 6.6 months pre-onset.

The sequence derives from a woman younger than 30 with Graves disease. The sequences come from peripheral blood mononuclear cells (PBMCs), collected at new diagnosis, from a patient treated with antithyroid drugs. The chain is built from TRBV27 and TRBJ2-7; 8 bases line up with TRBD1. Here the CDR3 DNA reads TGTGCCAGCAGTCAACGACCCGACAGGGGCGAGCAGTACTTC. Its translation: CASSQRPDRGEQYF.